These 14 T cell receptor beta chains were sequenced from one sample in a study of T-cell memory formation after mild COVID-19. TCRdb itself ran the 5' RACE reads through MiXCR, one entry per CDR3 protein. The data contain hundreds of thousands of distinct CDR3 sequences, about 20% of them singletons. Sequencing was done on a sample of PBMCs or a T cell subset sorted from them (not recorded which). The origin of the receptors is an adult woman who had mild COVID-19 (a few samples of this study predate the infection). Cell type and time point are not known.

This clonotype has just a few counts. V is TRBV27 and J is TRBJ2-1; 9 bases fit TRBD2. This CDR3 region has 14 residues. In germline, CDR1 is MNHEY, CDR2 SMNVEV (reference sequence). The junction had 3 bases not matched to a gene; V was cut back by 6 bases and J by 3 bases. The DNA for the CDR3 is TGTGCCAGCAGAGGTAGCGGGAGCTACAATGAGCAGTTCTTC. Amino acid sequence: CASRGSGSYNEQFF.

This clonotype was observed a few times. The chain combines TRBV5-1 with TRBJ2-1; 9 bases match TRBD2. J gave up 6 bases and V 1 base, and 5 bases lay outside the gene matches. Looked up from germline, CDR1 is SGHRS and CDR2 is YFSETQ. The CDR3 spans 15 residues. CDR3 sequence: CASSLISGGGNEQFF. CDR3 nucleotides: TGCGCCAGCAGCTTGATTAGCGGGGGCGGCAATGAGCAGTTCTTC.

A few counts support this clonotype. CDR3 sequence (DNA): TGCGCCAGCCGTCAGCTTTCCGGGGGCGGGAAAAGCACAGATACGCAGTATTTT. It translates to CASRQLSGGGKSTDTQYF. V is TRBV5-1 and J is TRBJ2-3; TRBD1 or TRBD2 may be the D gene (6 bases each). Germline CDR1 SGHRS, CDR2 YFSETQ. The CDR3 sequence is 18 residues long. Between the trimmed V and J ends, which lost 7 bases and 0 bases, there was a span of 24 bases.

This clonotype was detected many times. The limits of the CDR3 on the DNA are not certain, so only TCRdb's listed CDR3 is given. The chain recombines TRBV12-3 or TRBV12-4 with TRBJ2-3; the D call of TRBD1 is as the table states it, not checked on the DNA. Counting both end residues, the CDR3 totals 14 amino acids. The CDR3 reads CASSTSDRRDTQYF.

In its sample, this clonotype was seen a few times. CDR3 bases: TGTGCCAGCTCACGATACCGGGACGGTGGCACGTATGATACGCAGTATTTT. This gives the protein CASSRYRDGGTYDTQYF. V and J are TRBV18 and TRBJ2-3, with D perhaps given as TRBD1 or TRBD2 (5 bases each). The ends were cut back, 4 bases at V and 6 bases at J, with 23 bases in the middle. Germline-derived CDR1 and CDR2 are KGHSH and LQKENI. The length of the CDR3 is 17 residues.

V and J are TRBV6-5 and TRBJ2-7; D gene uncertain. This CDR3 is built from 16 residues. Germline lookup yields CDR1 MNHEY and CDR2 SVGAGI. V lost 6 bases and J 3 bases, leaving 21 bases between the germline ends. CDR3 bases: TGTGCCAGCAGCACTCGGTTATCGGAGTCCCACTACGAGCAGTACTTC. Protein sequence: CASSTRLSESHYEQYF.

This chain links TRBV6-5 with TRBJ1-1; no clear D. Germline assignment: CDR1 MNHEY and CDR2 SVGAGI. This CDR3 has 13 residues. Trimming stripped 5 bases from V and 8 bases from J, with 15 bases between. The CDR3 bases are TGTGCCAGCAGTCAGGCGGGTATCGGGGAAGCTTTCTTT. Its translation: CASSQAGIGEAFF.

This clonotype came up a few times. The chain employs TRBV6-1 and TRBJ1-5, with D possibly being TRBD1 (6 bases). There are 18 residues in the CDR3. V shed 0 bases and J shed 3 bases, with 18 bases lying between them. Germline CDR1 and CDR2: MNHNS and SASEGT. The CDR3 nucleotides read TGTGCCAGCAGTGAAGCGCGGGGAAGAGGGGGGCTCAATCAGCCCCAGCATTTT. Translation gives CASSEARGRGGLNQPQHF.

The chain recombines TRBV11-2 with TRBJ2-6; unclear D gene. Germline CDR1 reads SGHAT; CDR2 reads FQNNGV. The CDR3 runs to 15 residues. Trimming took off 0 bases at V and 4 bases at J, with 7 bases between the two ends. Here the CDR3 reads CASSLDGPGANVLTF. CDR3 bases: TGTGCCAGCAGCTTAGATGGGCCGGGGGCCAACGTCCTGACTTTC.

This clonotype has a handful of counts. J is TRBJ1-4 and V is TRBV9; D remains ambiguous. V gave up 0 bases and J gave up 3 bases, with 9 bases separating them. Germline V CDR1 and CDR2: SGDLS, YYNGEE. The CDR3 is 15 residues long. This CDR3 reads CASSVEDRANEKLFF. The CDR3 DNA reads as TGTGCCAGCAGCGTAGAAGATAGAGCTAATGAAAAACTGTTTTTT.

CDR3 loop: CASSMDTAYGYTF. DNA of the CDR3: TGCGCCAGCAGCATGGACACCGCCTATGGCTACACCTTC. This chain links TRBV5-1 with TRBJ1-2, with a possible D match to TRBD1 (5 bases). Germline V gene lookup returns CDR1 SGHRS and CDR2 YFSETQ. This CDR3 contains 13 residues. V gave up 4 bases and J gave up 4 bases, with 11 bases separating them.

The chain recombines TRBV6-6 with TRBJ2-7; a possible D gene is TRBD2 (6 bases). Germline V gene data show CDR1 as MNHNY and CDR2 as SVGAGI (reference sequence). V dropped 2 bases and J dropped 3 bases, with 11 bases sitting between them. CDR3 length: 14 amino acids. The CDR3 region has the DNA TGTGCCAGCAGTTACGCTGGGGGGTACTACGAGCAGTACTTC. Translating gives CASSYAGGYYEQYF.

This clonotype has only a few counts. The chain couples TRBV10-2 to TRBJ1-2; the match to TRBD1 covers 7 bases. Germline trimming cut 4 bases from V and 5 bases from J; bases unmatched to any gene: 4. The CDR3 loop spans 13 amino acids. The germline CDR1 and CDR2 sequences are WSHSY and SAAADI. In DNA form, the CDR3 reads TGCGCCAGCAGTGCTGGGACAGAGTATGGCTACACCTTC. It is translated as CASSAGTEYGYTF.

Notes on this clonotype: The limits of the CDR3 on the DNA are not certain, so only TCRdb's listed CDR3 is given. The genes are TRBV6-2 or TRBV6-3 and TRBJ1-2; TRBD1 was called by the table and not checked on the DNA. The CDR3 has 12 residues if both end residues are counted. Germline CDR1 MNHEY, CDR2 SVGEGT. The CDR3: CASSYVGTGSTF.